The clone carrying this T cell receptor (beta chain) was seen a single time. The assay was immunoSEQ multiplex PCR, and TCRdb's table has in-frame clones only and misses some. This table holds 66,000 or so clones, roughly 91% found once. The data were taken from a study of T cell changes during pregnancy in multiple sclerosis. CDR1 and CDR2 (germline): SGHTA, FQGTGA. This CDR3 contains 16 residues. Trimming took off 1 base at V and 3 bases at J, with 14 bases between the two ends. The rearrangement links TRBV7-3 to TRBJ2-3, with D possibly matching TRBD2 (5 bases). The specimen comprised CD8+ T cells from peripheral blood mononuclear cells, sampled before pregnancy. This receptor was identified in a female donor with multiple sclerosis, enrolled in a pregnancy study. The CDR3 nucleotides read TGTGCCAGCAGCTTAATGCCTAGCTCGGTGACAGATACGCAGTATTTT. Protein product: CASSLMPSSVTDTQYF.